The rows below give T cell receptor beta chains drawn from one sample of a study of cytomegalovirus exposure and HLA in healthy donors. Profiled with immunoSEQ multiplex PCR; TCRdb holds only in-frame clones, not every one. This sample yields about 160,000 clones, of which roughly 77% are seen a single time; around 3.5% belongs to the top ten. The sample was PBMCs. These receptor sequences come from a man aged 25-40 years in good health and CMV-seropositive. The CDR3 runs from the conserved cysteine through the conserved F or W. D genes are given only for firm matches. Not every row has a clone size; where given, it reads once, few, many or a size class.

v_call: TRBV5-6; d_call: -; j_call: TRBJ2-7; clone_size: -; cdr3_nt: TGTGCCAGCAGCTTGGGGAGGGATCGCGAGCAGTACTTC; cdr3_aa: CASSLGRDREQYF
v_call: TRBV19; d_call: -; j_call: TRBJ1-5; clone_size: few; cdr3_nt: TGTGCCAGTAGTATTCAGGCAGGGAGCAATCAGCCCCAGCATTTT; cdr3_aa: CASSIQAGSNQPQHF
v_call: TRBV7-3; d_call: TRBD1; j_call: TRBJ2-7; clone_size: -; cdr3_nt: TGTGCCAGCAGTTTAGGGCCGGGACAGGCCTACGAGCAGTACTTC; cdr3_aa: CASSLGPGQAYEQYF
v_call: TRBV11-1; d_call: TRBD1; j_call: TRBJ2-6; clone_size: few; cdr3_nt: TGTGCCAGCAGCCCTGTTGTAGGGGGCCCTGGGGCCAACGTCCTGACTTTC; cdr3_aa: CASSPVVGGPGANVLTF
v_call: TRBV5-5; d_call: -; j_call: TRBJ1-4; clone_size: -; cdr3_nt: TGTGCCAGCAGCTTCGGCAGTTATGACAATAATGAAAAACTGTTTTTT; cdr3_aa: CASSFGSYDNNEKLFF
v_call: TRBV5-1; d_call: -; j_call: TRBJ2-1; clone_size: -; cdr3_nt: TGCGCCAGCAGCTTGGAGGCCAGGGTCTCCTACAATGAGCAGTTCTTC; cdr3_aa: CASSLEARVSYNEQFF
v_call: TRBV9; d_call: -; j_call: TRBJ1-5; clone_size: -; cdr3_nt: TGTGCCAGCAGCGGAGGGGGGGGCGCAGGCCAGCCCCAGCATTTT; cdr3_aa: CASSGGGGAGQPQHF
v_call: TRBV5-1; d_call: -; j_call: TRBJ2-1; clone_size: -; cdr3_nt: TGCGCCAGCAGCTTGAGCAATAGTGTGAATGAGCAGTTCTTC; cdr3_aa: CASSLSNSVNEQFF
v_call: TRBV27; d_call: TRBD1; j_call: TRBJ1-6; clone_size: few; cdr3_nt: TGTGCCAGCGGAGGGACAGTTAATTCACCCCTCCACTTT; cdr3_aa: CASGGTVNSPLHF
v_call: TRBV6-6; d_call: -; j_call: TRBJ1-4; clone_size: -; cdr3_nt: TGTGCCAGCAGTCCGACAGGCTTAAGGTCTAATGAAAAACTGTTTTTT; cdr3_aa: CASSPTGLRSNEKLFF
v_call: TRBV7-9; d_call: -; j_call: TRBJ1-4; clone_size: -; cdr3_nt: TGTGCCAGCAGTCCGGACAGAGAAGATGAAAAACTGTTTTTT; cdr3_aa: CASSPDREDEKLFF
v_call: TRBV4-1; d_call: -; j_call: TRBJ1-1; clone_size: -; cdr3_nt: TGCGCCAGCAGCTCCCCCCTCCAGGGAAAAACTGAAGCTTTCTTT; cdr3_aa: CASSSPLQGKTEAFF
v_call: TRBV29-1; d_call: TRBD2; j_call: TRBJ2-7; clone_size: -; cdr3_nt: TGCAGCGTTGAAGGGAAGGGAGGGTCCTACGAGCAGTACTTC; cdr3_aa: CSVEGKGGSYEQYF
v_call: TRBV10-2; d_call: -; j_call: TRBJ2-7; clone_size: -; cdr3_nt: TGCGCCAGCAGTGAGTCTGACGCGGGACAGCAGTACTTC; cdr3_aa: CASSESDAGQQYF
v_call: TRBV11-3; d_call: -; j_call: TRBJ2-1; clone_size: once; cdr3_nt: TGTGCCAGCAGCTCCGCAATTGGGAGCCGAGGTAATGAGCAGTTCTTC; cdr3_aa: CASSSAIGSRGNEQFF
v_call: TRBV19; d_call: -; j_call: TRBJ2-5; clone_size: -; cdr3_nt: TGTGCCAGTGCCATGACAGGCGGATGGGAGACCCAGTACTTC; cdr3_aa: CASAMTGGWETQYF
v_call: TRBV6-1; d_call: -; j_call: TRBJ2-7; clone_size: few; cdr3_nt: TGTGCCAGCAGTGAAGAAGGGTGGGCACAGGCCTACGAGCAGTACTTC; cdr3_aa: CASSEEGWAQAYEQYF
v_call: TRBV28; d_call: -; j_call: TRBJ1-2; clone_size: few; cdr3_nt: TGTGCCAGCAGTTTAGGTGCCAGTCGCTACACCTTC; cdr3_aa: CASSLGASRYTF
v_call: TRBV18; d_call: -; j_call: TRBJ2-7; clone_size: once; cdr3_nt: TGTGCCAGCTCACAACAGACAGCCTACGAGCAGTACTTC; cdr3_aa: CASSQQTAYEQYF
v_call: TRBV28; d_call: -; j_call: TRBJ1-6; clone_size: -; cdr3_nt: TGTGCCAGCAGTTTTGTTACTTTAAGGAGCTCCCATAATTCACCCCTCCACTTT; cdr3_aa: CASSFVTLRSSHNSPLHF
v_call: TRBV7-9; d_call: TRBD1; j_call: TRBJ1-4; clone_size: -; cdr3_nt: TGTTCCAGCAGCAAACAGGGGGGCGGCCGATTTTTT; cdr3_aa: CSSSKQGGGRFF
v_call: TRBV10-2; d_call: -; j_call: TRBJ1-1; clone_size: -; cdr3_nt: TGCGCCAGCAGGACAGGTACGAACACTGAAGCTTTCTTT; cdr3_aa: CASRTGTNTEAFF
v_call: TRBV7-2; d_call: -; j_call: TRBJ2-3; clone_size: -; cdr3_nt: TGTGCCAGCAGCTTAAGGCAGGCGAGCACAGATACGCAGTATTTT; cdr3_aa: CASSLRQASTDTQYF